Below are 32 T cell receptor beta chains sequenced from a single sample in a study of T cell repertoires in cytomegalovirus infection. TCRdb re-called the reads with MiXCR, one entry per CDR3 protein. This sample carries just under 550,000 distinct CDR3 sequences, about 30% of them seen once, and the ten largest clones take over 10%. The material sequenced was PBMCs. Receptors originate from a human donor in good health (CMV status not recorded). Some clones in this sample may be carry-over from other donors' samples.

The table lists this clonotype with many counts. The J gene is TRBJ2-2, the V gene TRBV7-8, with 7 positions matching TRBD1. V was clipped by 3 bases and J by 0 bases; unmatched bases: 13. Looked up from germline, CDR1 is SGHVS and CDR2 is FQNEAQ. The CDR3 contains 19 residues. The CDR3 protein is CASSFRGGTGQTNTGELFF. CDR3 nucleotide sequence: TGTGCCAGCAGCTTTCGCGGCGGCACGGGACAGACGAACACCGGGGAGCTGTTTTTT. Full variable domain (rest looked up from reference TRBV7-8 and TRBJ2-2): GAGVSQSPRYKVAKRGQDVALRCDPISGHVSLFWYQQALGQGPEFLTYFQNEAQLDKSGLPSDRFFAERPEGSVSTLKIQRTQQEDSAVYLCASSFRGGTGQTNTGELFFGEGSRLTVL.

This clonotype was counted between two and nine times. V gene TRBV4-1 combines with J gene TRBJ1-4; the D is unclear. Germline-derived CDR1 and CDR2 are MGHRA and YSYEKL. The CDR3 totals 14 residues. Trimming took off 6 bases at V and 0 bases at J, with 8 bases between the two ends. CDR3 sequence: CASSLSTTNEKLFF. DNA of the CDR3: TGCGCCAGCAGTCTCAGTACAACTAATGAAAAACTGTTTTTT.

V usage is TRBV10-3 and J usage is TRBJ1-1; 7 positions agree with TRBD1. The CDR3 loop spans 14 amino acids. Germline V CDR1 and CDR2: ENHRY, SYGVKD. J lost 4 bases, V lost 5 bases, and 7 bases had no gene match. The CDR3 bases are TGTGCCATCAGTACCGACAGGGCCGGCACTGAAGCTTTCTTT. Translating gives CAISTDRAGTEAFF.

This clonotype was seen many times. This chain connects TRBV6-1 to TRBJ2-4; 9 positions match TRBD1. Germline CDR1 reads MNHNS; CDR2 reads SASEGT. The J segment lost 6 bases and the V segment lost 3 bases, leaving 6 bases of the junction unmatched. The CDR3 is made up of 15 amino acids. CDR3 in amino acids: CASSEGTGILNIQYF. The CDR3 bases are TGTGCCAGCAGTGAGGGGACAGGGATTTTAAACATTCAGTACTTC.

This clonotype was detected a few times. CDR3 loop: CASSHGQYTDTQYF. CDR3 DNA sequence: TGTGCCAGCAGTCACGGACAGTACACAGATACGCAGTATTTT. The rearrangement links TRBV6-2 or TRBV6-3 to TRBJ2-3; tentative D call: TRBD1 (6 bases). V dropped 5 bases and J dropped 2 bases, with 11 bases sitting between them. The CDR3 is made up of 14 amino acids. The germline V gene has CDR1 MNHEY and CDR2 SVGEGT.

This clonotype was counted ten times or more. J is TRBJ1-1 and V is TRBV7-2; perhaps TRBD1 as D (5 bases). Trimming stripped 4 bases from V and 3 bases from J, with 12 bases between. This CDR3 is built from 14 residues. Per germline, CDR1 SGHTA and CDR2 FQGNSA. CDR3 sequence: CASSSPTDYTEAFF. The CDR3 nucleotides are TGTGCCAGCAGCTCTCCGACAGATTACACTGAAGCTTTCTTT.

The chain combines TRBV11-2 with TRBJ2-5; D not certain. The CDR3 length is 13 residues. Germline CDR1 and CDR2: SGHAT and FQNNGV. With 3 bases removed from V and 9 bases from J, the gap between germline ends came to 14 bases. The DNA for the CDR3 is TGTGCCAGCAGCTTGGATGGCTCCGTGGCCCAGTACTTC. Protein: CASSLDGSVAQYF.

This clonotype appeared a few times. The V and J genes are TRBV6-1 and TRBJ2-3; 10 positions match TRBD2. The CDR3 length is 15 residues. J lost 2 bases, V lost 11 bases, and 10 bases had no gene match. Germline CDR1 MNHNS, CDR2 SASEGT. The DNA for the CDR3 is TGTGCCCGAGAAGGACTAGCGGAGTTCACAGATACGCAGTATTTT. It is translated as CAREGLAEFTDTQYF.

At least ten counts were recorded for this clonotype. The chain links TRBV4-2 to TRBJ2-2; D uncertain. Germline V gene sequence: CDR1 LGHNA, CDR2 YNFKEQ. Trimming took 4 bases from V and 5 from J, leaving 11 bases between them. This CDR3 region has 14 residues. CDR3 loop: CASSPRDSTGELFF. The CDR3 coding sequence is TGTGCCAGCAGCCCCCGAGACTCAACCGGGGAGCTGTTTTTT.

The chain recombines TRBV30 with TRBJ2-5; 10 bases fit TRBD2. The CDR3 has 17 amino acids. The trim removed 3 bases at V and 2 bases at J, leaving 12 bases unmatched. CDR1 is GTSNPN, CDR2 SVGIG, per germline (reference sequence). CDR3 coding DNA: TGTGCCTGGAGCGCTACCATTCTAGCGGGAGTGCAAGAGACCCAGTACTTC. The encoded protein is CAWSATILAGVQETQYF.

The chain combines TRBV7-4 with TRBJ1-1; D gene ambiguous. Germline V CDR1 and CDR2: SGHVT, SQSDAQ. V shed 5 bases and J shed 7 bases, with 8 bases lying between them. The CDR3 consists of 11 residues. The CDR3 protein is CASSRSFEAFF. CDR3 coding DNA: TGTGCCAGCAGCCGTTCCTTTGAAGCTTTCTTT.

V usage is TRBV18 and J usage is TRBJ1-2, with no clear D. V lost 2 bases, J lost 4 bases, and 23 bases lay in between. CDR3 size: 18 residues. Germline loops: CDR1 KGHSH, CDR2 LQKENI. CDR3 sequence reads: CASSPNSGSRSFSYGYTF. The CDR3 DNA sequence: TGTGCCAGCTCACCAAATTCTGGTAGTCGGTCGTTTTCCTATGGCTACACCTTC.

The chain joins TRBV4-3 to TRBJ2-3; 16 bases are shared with TRBD2. CDR3 length: 21 residues. CDR1 and CDR2 (germline): LGHNA, YSLEER. V shed 0 bases and J 6 bases; nucleotides not matched to a gene: 15. The CDR3 here is CASSQDLYPGLAGGSGDTQYF. The CDR3 DNA reads as TGCGCCAGCAGCCAAGATCTTTATCCGGGACTAGCGGGAGGGTCTGGGGATACGCAGTATTTT.

The sample holds a few counts of this clonotype. The chain recombines TRBV11-2 with TRBJ2-1, with unresolved D. V was trimmed by 4 bases and J by 3 bases, leaving 16 bases between them. Germline V lookup: CDR1 SGHAT, CDR2 FQNNGV. There are 16 residues in the CDR3. The CDR3 loop is CASSWVPRRLYNEQFF. In nucleotides, the CDR3 is TGTGCCAGCAGCTGGGTCCCAAGGCGACTCTACAATGAGCAGTTCTTC. The variable domain in full, with the rest retrieved from reference TRBV11-2 and TRBJ2-1, is EAGVAQSPRYKIIEKRQSVAFWCNPISGHATLYWYQQILGQGPKLLIQFQNNGVVDDSQLPKDRFSAERLKGVDSTLKIQPAKLEDSAVYLCASSWVPRRLYNEQFFGPGTRLTVL.

In its sample, this clonotype was seen a few times. The chain recombines TRBV4-2 with TRBJ1-2; 8 bases fit TRBD1. V shed 0 bases, J shed 1 base, and the junction held 7 bases outside the gene matches. The germline gives CDR1 LGHNA, CDR2 YNFKEQ. The CDR3 length is 17 residues. CDR3 in DNA: TGTGCCAGCAGCCAAGAATCAGGCACAGGGGGTAACTATGGCTACACCTTC. This translates into CASSQESGTGGNYGYTF.

The gene calls are TRBV20-1 and TRBJ1-5; possible D gene TRBD1, 5 bases. Trimming left V 1 base short and J 0 bases short, with 16 bases between. Looked up from germline, CDR1 is DFQATT and CDR2 is SNEGSKA (reference sequence). This CDR3 contains 17 residues. The CDR3 DNA is TGCAGTGCTAGAGGACAGACCGAGGTATATAGCAATCAGCCCCAGCATTTT. This translates into CSARGQTEVYSNQPQHF.

Of note for this clonotype: A much larger clone lies one base from this, so it may be a read error. Given the absence of the conserved phenylalanine or tryptophan at the CDR3 end, a read error is likely. The rearrangement links TRBV7-2 to TRBJ2-1; 9 bases fit TRBD2. Trimming removed 5 bases from V and 10 bases from J; junction bases left unmatched: 3. Germline CDR1 is SGHTA and CDR2 is FQGNSA. The CDR3 spans 12 residues. The CDR3 bases are TGTGCCAGCAGCAGACTAGCGGCCGAGCAGTTCTCC. This codes for CASSRLAAEQFS.

The sample holds a few counts of this clonotype. The chain is built from TRBV11-2 and TRBJ2-3; 7 positions match TRBD1. After removal of 5 bases from V and 4 bases from J, the junction contained 6 bases not matched to a gene. Germline V CDR1 and CDR2: SGHAT, FQNNGV. The CDR3 contains 14 residues. CDR3 DNA sequence: TGTGCCAGCAGCCTACAGGGGTGGTCAGATACGCAGTATTTT. Translated, it gives CASSLQGWSDTQYF.

This clonotype has more than one count but fewer than ten. The chain has TRBV28 and TRBJ1-1, with 10 bases fitting TRBD1. The CDR3 sequence is 15 residues long. Germline V gives CDR1 MDHEN, CDR2 SYDVKM. The ends lost 6 bases at V and 4 bases at J; junction bases unmatched: 8. CDR3: CASRPSTGGGTEAFF. In DNA form, the CDR3 reads TGTGCCAGCAGACCTTCGACAGGGGGCGGCACTGAAGCTTTCTTT.

This clonotype was recorded a few times. The genes are TRBV12-3 or TRBV12-4 and TRBJ2-7; 8 positions agree with TRBD1. This CDR3 spans 15 amino acids. J gave up 3 bases and V 6 bases, and 10 bases lay outside the gene matches. In DNA, the CDR3 is TGTGCCAGCAGCCTTGGGACAGGTCGAGGCTACGAGCAGTACTTC. This sequence encodes CASSLGTGRGYEQYF.

About this clonotype itself: One junction end does not reproduce the germline sequence, and a read error may be involved. The chain has TRBV2 and TRBJ2-3; perhaps D is TRBD1 or TRBD2 (7 bases each). This CDR3 has 15 amino acids. Germline V lookup: CDR1 SNHLY, CDR2 FYNNEI. CDR3 coding DNA: TGTGCCAGCAGTGAAGTAGGGGGCGCGGGAGATTCGCAGTATTTT. It translates to CASSEVGGAGDSQYF.

The rearrangement uses TRBV19 and TRBJ2-1; 12 bases are a match to TRBD2. V lost 6 bases, J lost 2 bases, and 5 bases stayed unmatched. This CDR3 has 16 amino acids. The germline CDR1 and CDR2 sequences are LNHDA and SQIVND (reference sequence). CDR3 residues: CASRLTSGRAYNEQFF. In DNA form, the CDR3 reads TGTGCCAGTAGGCTGACTAGCGGGAGAGCCTACAATGAGCAGTTCTTC.

This sequence joins TRBV28 and TRBJ2-7; TRBD2 aligns across 9 bases. This CDR3 contains 15 residues. The V gene's germline CDR1 is MDHEN and CDR2 SYDVKM. Trimming removed 8 bases from V and 3 bases from J; junction bases left unmatched: 11. The CDR3 DNA reads as TGTGCCAGCGCCATACGGGCGGGAGGGCACTACGAGCAGTACTTC. This codes for CASAIRAGGHYEQYF.

The rearrangement links TRBV7-2 to TRBJ1-2, with 8 bases aligning to TRBD1. The ends lost 2 bases at V and 0 bases at J; junction bases unmatched: 11. The CDR3 covers 18 residues. Germline-derived CDR1 and CDR2 are SGHTA and FQGNSA. The CDR3 here is CASSLSQTGANSNYGYTF. The CDR3 DNA sequence: TGTGCCAGCAGCTTATCCCAGACAGGGGCGAACTCTAACTATGGCTACACCTTC.

The V gene is TRBV7-8, the J gene TRBJ1-2; 8 bases align to TRBD1. Germline V gene data show CDR1 as SGHVS and CDR2 as FQNEAQ. This CDR3 is built from 13 residues. Trimming cost V 3 bases and J 7 bases; bases outside gene matches: 4. Here the CDR3 DNA reads TGTGCCAGCAGCTTGGACAGGGATTCTGGCTACACCTTC. This gives the protein CASSLDRDSGYTF.

Details on this clonotype: A much bigger clone sits one base away, suggesting this may be a read error. The rearrangement joins TRBV7-2 to TRBJ2-2; unclear D gene. The CDR3 runs 14 residues. The V end lost 5 bases, the J end lost 2 bases, and 9 bases lay between the germline ends. Germline V gene data show CDR1 as SGHTA and CDR2 as FQGNSA. This chain's CDR3 is CASSTLGNTGELFF. The CDR3 DNA reads TGTGCCAGCAGCACCCTAGGAAACACCGGGGAGCTGTTTTTT.

The chain is built from TRBV10-3 and TRBJ2-7, with TRBD1 matching over 8 bases. Trimming at V came to 1 base and at J to 2 bases, leaving 4 bases not matched to a gene. The V gene's germline CDR1 is ENHRY and CDR2 SYGVKD. This CDR3 has 15 residues. Here the CDR3 reads CAISELDRGTYEQYF. The CDR3 region has the DNA TGTGCCATCAGTGAGTTAGACAGGGGAACCTACGAGCAGTACTTC.

This clonotype was counted a single time. The chain recombines TRBV19 with TRBJ2-3; maybe TRBD2 (5 bases). The ends were cut back, 6 bases at V and 5 bases at J, with 24 bases in the middle. The germline gives CDR1 LNHDA, CDR2 SQIVND (reference sequence). This CDR3 is built from 17 residues. CDR3 sequence (DNA): TGTGCCAGTAGCCCCCAGGAGCGGAGAGACGCCAGAGATACGCAGTATTTT. Its protein is CASSPQERRDARDTQYF.

In this sample, this clonotype turned up many times. This chain uses TRBV12-3 or TRBV12-4 with TRBJ2-7; perhaps TRBD2 as D (5 bases). This CDR3 is built from 12 residues. Trimming stripped 6 bases from V and 3 bases from J, with 9 bases between. The CDR3 is CASSTGIYEQYF. CDR3 nucleotide sequence: TGTGCCAGCAGCACGGGGATCTACGAGCAGTACTTC.

This clonotype was observed many times. The chain is built from TRBV7-2 and TRBJ2-7; 13 bases are shared with TRBD2. Trimming cost V 5 bases and J 4 bases; bases outside gene matches: 8. The CDR3 is 16 residues long. Germline values: CDR1 SGHTA, CDR2 FQGNSA. Here the CDR3 reads CASSLALAGGRYEQYF. The DNA for the CDR3 is TGTGCCAGCAGCCTCGCACTAGCGGGAGGGAGGTACGAGCAGTACTTC. The full variable domain, its missing parts supplied by reference TRBV7-2 and TRBJ2-7, is GAGVSQSPSNKVTEKGKDVELRCDPISGHTALYWYRQSLGQGLEFLIYFQGNSAPDKSGLPSDRFSAERTGGSVSTLTIQRTQQEDSAVYLCASSLALAGGRYEQYFGPGTRLTVT.

This clonotype was seen only a few times. The rearrangement uses TRBV2 and TRBJ1-5; D remains ambiguous. Trimming left V 3 bases short and J 4 bases short, with 10 bases between. Germline loops: CDR1 SNHLY, CDR2 FYNNEI. The CDR3 runs 14 residues. The CDR3 coding sequence is TGTGCCAGCAGTGAGAGGAGGGAGAATCAGCCCCAGCATTTT. It translates to CASSERRENQPQHF.

The chain links TRBV6-5 to TRBJ1-3; D unclear. Germline V gene data show CDR1 as MNHEY and CDR2 as SVGAGI. The CDR3 length is 15 residues. The V end lost 2 bases, the J end lost 7 bases, and 15 bases lay between the germline ends. CDR3 residues: CASSYAPPGWNTIYF. The CDR3 nucleotides are TGTGCCAGCAGTTACGCCCCACCTGGTTGGAACACCATATATTTT.